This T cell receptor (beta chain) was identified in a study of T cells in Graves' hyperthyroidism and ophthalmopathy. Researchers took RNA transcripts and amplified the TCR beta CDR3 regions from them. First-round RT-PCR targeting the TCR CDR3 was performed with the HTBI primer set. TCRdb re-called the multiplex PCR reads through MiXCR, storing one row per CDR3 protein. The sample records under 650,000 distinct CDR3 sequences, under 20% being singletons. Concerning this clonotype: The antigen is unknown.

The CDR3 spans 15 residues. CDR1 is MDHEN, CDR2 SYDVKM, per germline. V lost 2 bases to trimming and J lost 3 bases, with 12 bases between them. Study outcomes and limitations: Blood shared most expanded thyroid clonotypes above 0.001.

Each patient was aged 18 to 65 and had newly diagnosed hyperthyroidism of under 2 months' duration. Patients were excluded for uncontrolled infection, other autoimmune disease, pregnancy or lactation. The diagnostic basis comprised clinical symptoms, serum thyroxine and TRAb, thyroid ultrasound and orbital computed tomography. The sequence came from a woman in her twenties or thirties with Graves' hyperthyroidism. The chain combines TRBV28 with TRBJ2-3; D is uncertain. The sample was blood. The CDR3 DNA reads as TGTGCCAGCAGTTTAGGTGTAGGGCGGACAGATACGCAGTATTTT. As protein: CASSLGVGRTDTQYF.